This T cell receptor (beta chain) was identified in a study of blood T cell repertoires in COVID-19. For the study at large: Italy, Spain and the United States were the sources of the convalescent and acute COVID-19 samples.

Original processing notes: Nucleated cell number was recorded as an estimate derived from reference gene primer amplification. The method was immunoSEQ multiplex PCR; TCRdb's version includes in-frame clones alone and lacks a portion of them. V, J and clone size are those of that table, while D and trimming were read from the DNA. The table lists 130,000 or so clones, around four fifths of them singletons. Germline V gene sequence: CDR1 MNHNY, CDR2 SVGAGI (reference sequence). The CDR3 is made up of 15 amino acids. The V gene lost 0 bases and the J gene lost 4 bases, with 9 bases spanning the gap. The clonotype originates from a human donor in a cohort sampled during active COVID-19. This chain uses TRBV6-6 with TRBJ2-2; no definite D call. Sequences were obtained from peripheral blood. The CDR3 DNA is TGTGCCAGCAGTTACTCGAGGCAGTCCACCGGGGAGCTGTTTTTT. It codes for CASSYSRQSTGELFF.